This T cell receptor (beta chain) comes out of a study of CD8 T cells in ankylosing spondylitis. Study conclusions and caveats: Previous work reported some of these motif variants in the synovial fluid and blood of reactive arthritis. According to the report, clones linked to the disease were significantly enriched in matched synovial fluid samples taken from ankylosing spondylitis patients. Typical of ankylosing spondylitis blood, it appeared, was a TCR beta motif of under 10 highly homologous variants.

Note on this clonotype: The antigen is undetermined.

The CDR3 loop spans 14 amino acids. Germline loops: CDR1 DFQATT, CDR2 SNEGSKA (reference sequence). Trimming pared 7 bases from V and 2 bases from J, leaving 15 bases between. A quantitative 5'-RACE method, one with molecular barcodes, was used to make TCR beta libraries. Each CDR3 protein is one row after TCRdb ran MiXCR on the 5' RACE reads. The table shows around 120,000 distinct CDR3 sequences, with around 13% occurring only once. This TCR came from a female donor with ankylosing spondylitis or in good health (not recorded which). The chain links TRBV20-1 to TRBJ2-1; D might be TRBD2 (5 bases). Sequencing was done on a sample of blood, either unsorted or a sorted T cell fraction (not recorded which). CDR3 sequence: CSGAASGTYNEQFF. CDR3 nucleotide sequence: TGCAGTGGGGCGGCCAGCGGCACCTACAATGAGCAGTTCTTC.